The rows below give T cell receptor beta chains drawn from one sample of a study of blood T cell repertoires in COVID-19. TCRdb keeps only in-frame clones here, not all; method: immunoSEQ multiplex PCR. The sample lists about 300,000 clones, roughly 91% occurring once. Sequenced sample: PBMCs or T cells enriched from blood (not recorded which). The receptors originated from a woman aged 50 to 65 who had been exposed to COVID-19. Both conserved end residues are part of each CDR3. D genes are given only for firm matches. Clone size is given for some rows only: seen once, a few or many times, or a class if the clone is expanded.

d_call j_call v_call clone_size cdr3_aa cdr3_nt
- TRBJ2-3 TRBV3-1/TRBV3-2 - CASSSTDKTSTDTQYF TGTGCCAGCAGCTCCACGGACAAAACTAGCACAGATACGCAGTATTTT
TRBD1 TRBJ1-5 TRBV19 - CASSTPDRVISNQPQHF TGTGCCAGTAGTACCCCTGACAGGGTAATTAGCAATCAGCCCCAGCATTTT
- TRBJ1-1 TRBV19 - CASSPATEVNTEAFF TGTGCCAGTAGCCCCGCGACGGAGGTTAACACTGAAGCTTTCTTT
TRBD2 TRBJ2-7 TRBV15 - CATSRDRTSGGISYEQYF TGTGCCACCAGCAGAGATCGGACTAGCGGGGGGATCAGCTACGAGCAGTACTTC
- TRBJ2-7 TRBV19 - CASSIRAGESYEQYF TGTGCCAGTAGTATTCGGGCCGGGGAATCCTACGAGCAGTACTTC
TRBD2 TRBJ2-1 TRBV2 - CASVRGGGGYEQFF TGTGCCAGCGTCCGCGGGGGGGGAGGATATGAGCAGTTCTTC
- TRBJ2-7 TRBV9 - CASSVVSRQKRVFEPYEQYF TGTGCCAGCAGCGTAGTATCAAGGCAGAAGCGCGTTTTTGAGCCCTACGAGCAGTACTTC
- TRBJ1-6 TRBV12-3/TRBV12-4 - CASSSRGPLHF TGTGCCAGCAGTAGCAGGGGACCCCTCCACTTT
- TRBJ1-4 TRBV6-5 once CASSYSQFGGEKLFF TGTGCCAGCAGTTACTCACAGTTTGGAGGCGAAAAACTGTTTTTT
TRBD1 TRBJ2-2 TRBV9 - CASSRDRATGELFF TGTGCCAGCAGCAGAGACAGGGCCACCGGGGAGCTGTTTTTT
- TRBJ1-5 TRBV3-1/TRBV3-2 - CASSQAGTQNQPQHF TGTGCCAGCAGCCAAGCCGGGACACAGAATCAGCCCCAGCATTTT
TRBD2 TRBJ2-7 TRBV7-9 - CASSSPLRAGEFYEQYF TGTGCCAGCAGCTCCCCCCTACGAGCGGGGGAATTCTACGAGCAGTACTTC
- TRBJ1-4 TRBV19 - CASSPGRVAEKLFF TGTGCCAGCTCCCCGGGGAGAGTCGCTGAAAAACTGTTTTTT
- TRBJ2-7 TRBV18 - CASSPLGGYEQYF TGTGCCAGCTCACCATTAGGGGGCTACGAGCAGTACTTC
- TRBJ2-7 TRBV6-6 - CASSSGTSYEQYF TGTGCCAGCAGTTCCGGGACATCCTACGAGCAGTACTTC